This entry lists 25 T cell receptor beta chains sequenced from one sample in a study of cytomegalovirus exposure and HLA in healthy donors. Only in-frame clones appear in the TCRdb table, and some are missing; sequencing was by immunoSEQ multiplex PCR. Of fewer than 130,000 clones listed, roughly 90% were seen once; the top ten hold approximately 1.9%. The sequenced material came from PBMCs. Receptors originate from a woman aged 18-29 years in good health and CMV-seronegative.

For the CDR3, the DNA is TGCAGCGTTGTGGGCTCATCGAACACTGAAGCTTTCTTT. Translated: CSVVGSSNTEAFF. This chain links TRBV29-1 with TRBJ1-1; no firm D call. V was clipped by 4 bases and J by 1 base, with 10 bases between them. Germline lookup yields CDR1 SQVTM and CDR2 ANQGSEA. This CDR3 is 13 amino acids long. Looking up the rest from reference TRBV29-1 and TRBJ1-1 gives the full variable domain: SAVISQKPSRDICQRGTSLTIQCQVDSQVTMMFWYRQQPGQSLTLIATANQGSEATYESGFVIDKFPISRPNLTFSTLTVSNMSPEDSSIYLCSVVGSSNTEAFFGQGTRLTVV.

This sequence joins TRBV4-3 and TRBJ2-5, with 9 positions matching TRBD2. The V gene's germline CDR1 is LGHNA and CDR2 YSLEER. V shed 0 bases and J 5 bases; nucleotides not matched to a gene: 4. The CDR3 runs 15 residues. Here the CDR3 reads CASSQESGRIETQYF. Here the CDR3 DNA reads TGCGCCAGCAGCCAAGAAAGCGGGAGGATTGAGACCCAGTACTTC.

Regarding this clone: The same CDR3 is also encoded by other DNA sequences in this sample. The gene calls are TRBV18 and TRBJ1-5; possibly TRBD1 for D (6 bases). The V end was cut by 3 bases, the J end by 4 bases, with 7 bases between. Germline values: CDR1 KGHSH, CDR2 LQKENI. The CDR3 is 13 residues long. The DNA for the CDR3 is TGTGCCAGCTCACCTACAGGGAATCAGCCCCAGCATTTT. It is translated as CASSPTGNQPQHF.

This chain connects TRBV6-1 to TRBJ1-1; D is unclear. V lost 1 base to trimming and J lost 8 bases, with 2 bases between them. Germline-derived CDR1 and CDR2 are MNHNS and SASEGT. This CDR3 has 10 amino acids. CDR3: CASSEVEAFF. The CDR3 DNA sequence: TGTGCCAGCAGTGAAGTAGAAGCTTTCTTT.

This chain links TRBV4-3 with TRBJ2-5; possibly TRBD1 for D (5 bases). Deletions cut 0 bases from V and 1 base from J, with 15 bases between. The CDR3 has 17 residues. Germline CDR1 LGHNA, CDR2 YSLEER. The CDR3 DNA reads as TGCGCCAGCAGCCAAGATCAACGGACACCTTCCCAAGAGACCCAGTACTTC. As protein: CASSQDQRTPSQETQYF.

The chain is built from TRBV7-2 and TRBJ1-5, with TRBD1 matching 10 bases. V was clipped by 5 bases and J by 5 bases; unmatched bases: 3. Germline CDR1 and CDR2: SGHTA and FQGNSA. CDR3 size: 14 residues. The CDR3 reads CASSPGTGDQPQHF. CDR3 DNA: TGTGCCAGCAGCCCCGGGACAGGGGATCAGCCCCAGCATTTT.

This chain links TRBV11-1 with TRBJ2-1; unclear D gene. The CDR3 sequence is 15 residues long. Germline V gene sequence: CDR1 SGHAT, CDR2 FQDESV (reference sequence). V lost 5 bases to trimming and J lost 0 bases, with 11 bases between them. Written as DNA, the CDR3 is TGTGCCAGCAGCCTTTCACATATCTCCTACAATGAGCAGTTCTTC. Amino acids: CASSLSHISYNEQFF.

This chain uses TRBV5-6 with TRBJ2-7; 9 bases agree with TRBD1. The length of the CDR3 is 14 residues. The V segment lost 4 bases and the J segment 5 bases; nucleotides outside the gene matches: 7. The germline V gene has CDR1 SGHDT and CDR2 YYEEEE. The CDR3 protein is CASSGFGQGNEQYF. The CDR3 bases are TGTGCCAGCAGCGGCTTCGGACAGGGGAACGAGCAGTACTTC.

The chain combines TRBV10-2 with TRBJ1-2; D may be TRBD1 (5 bases). The CDR3 covers 13 residues. V lost 8 bases, J lost 6 bases, and 16 bases lay in between. Germline V CDR1 and CDR2: WSHSY, SAAADI. The CDR3 loop reads CASSPPGYDGYTF. As DNA, the CDR3 is TGCGCCAGCTCCCCCCCAGGGTATGATGGCTACACCTTC.

This chain links TRBV28 with TRBJ2-7, with a tentative D call TRBD1 (6 bases). The V end was cut by 3 bases, the J end by 4 bases, with 13 bases between. The CDR3 loop spans 14 amino acids. Germline CDR1 and CDR2: MDHEN and SYDVKM. The CDR3 sequence is CASSLAGATYEQYF. The CDR3 DNA reads as TGTGCCAGCAGTTTGGCAGGGGCCACTTACGAGCAGTACTTC.

The chain carries TRBV6-6 and TRBJ1-1; D is uncertain. V was trimmed by 6 bases and J by 4 bases, leaving 12 bases between them. There are 13 residues in the CDR3. Germline values: CDR1 MNHNY, CDR2 SVGAGI (reference sequence). CDR3 loop: CASRGVLGTEAFF. In DNA form, the CDR3 reads TGTGCCAGCAGGGGCGTTCTGGGCACTGAAGCTTTCTTT.

The chain recombines TRBV27 with TRBJ2-5, with 7 bases identical to TRBD1. Germline CDR1 reads MNHEY; CDR2 reads SMNVEV (reference sequence). V lost 3 bases, J lost 1 base, and 8 bases stayed unmatched. The CDR3 spans 16 residues. CDR3 protein: CASSFEEGAGQETQYF. CDR3 nucleotide sequence: TGTGCCAGCAGTTTTGAAGAGGGGGCAGGCCAAGAGACCCAGTACTTC.

The chain recombines TRBV18 with TRBJ2-7; tentatively, D is TRBD1 (6 bases). Trimming left V 4 bases short and J 2 bases short, with 12 bases between. The CDR3 length is 14 residues. From germline, CDR1 is KGHSH and CDR2 LQKENI. CDR3 protein: CASSLNQGTYEQYF. For the CDR3, the DNA is TGTGCCAGCTCACTAAATCAGGGGACCTACGAGCAGTACTTC. Full variable domain (rest looked up from reference TRBV18 and TRBJ2-7): NAGVMQNPRHLVRRRGQEARLRCSPMKGHSHVYWYRQLPEEGLKFMVYLQKENIIDESGMPKERFSAEFPKEGPSILRIQQVVRGDSAAYFCASSLNQGTYEQYFGPGTRLTVT.

This rearrangement joins TRBV9 to TRBJ2-1, with 10 bases fitting TRBD2. V shed 4 bases, J shed 9 bases, and the junction held 7 bases outside the gene matches. The V gene's germline CDR1 is SGDLS and CDR2 YYNGEE. The CDR3 has 14 residues. The CDR3 DNA reads TGTGCCAGCAGCACCCCGGGACTAGCGACTGAGCAGTTCTTC. This gives the protein CASSTPGLATEQFF.

This chain connects TRBV5-1 to TRBJ1-1; the match to TRBD1 covers 7 bases. The CDR3 loop spans 14 amino acids. CDR1 SGHRS and CDR2 YFSETQ come from the germline V gene. With V trimmed by 4 bases and J by 1 base, 4 bases remained unmatched. CDR3 nucleotide sequence: TGCGCCAGCAGCCCTAGACAGGGGAACACTGAAGCTTTCTTT. Protein sequence: CASSPRQGNTEAFF.

The genes are TRBV28 and TRBJ2-5; TRBD2 matches at 7 bases. Germline loops: CDR1 MDHEN, CDR2 SYDVKM. With V trimmed by 3 bases and J by 2 bases, 15 bases remained unmatched. The CDR3 covers 18 residues. The CDR3 DNA follows: TGTGCCAGCAGTTTGGCCCACTTCGGACGGGGGGAACAAGAGACCCAGTACTTC. This encodes CASSLAHFGRGEQETQYF.

V is TRBV6-1 and J is TRBJ2-1; D may be TRBD2 (6 bases). The V end was cut by 2 bases, the J end by 8 bases, with 10 bases between. The CDR3 loop spans 13 amino acids. In germline, CDR1 is MNHNS, CDR2 SASEGT. CDR3 residues: CASSERWGDEQFF. CDR3 in DNA: TGTGCCAGCAGTGAAAGGTGGGGGGATGAGCAGTTCTTC.

A few counts support this clone. This CDR3 is CASSQDSHKTYEQYF. The CDR3 DNA follows: TGCGCCAGCAGCCAAGATTCGCACAAAACCTACGAGCAGTACTTC. The rearrangement links TRBV4-1 to TRBJ2-7; D unclear. Trimming left V 0 bases short and J 2 bases short, with 11 bases between. This CDR3 comprises 15 residues. The germline V gene encodes CDR1 MGHRA and CDR2 YSYEKL.

The J gene is TRBJ1-3, the V gene TRBV21-1; the table's D gene call, TRBD1, was not cross checked with the DNA. TRBV21-1 is a recognized pseudogene. The CDR3 is 17 amino acids. CDR3 protein: CASRLRTGESSGNTIYF. CDR3 nucleotides: TGTGCCAGCAGACTCAGGACAGGTGAGAGCTCTGGAAACACCATATATTTT.

This rearrangement joins TRBV29-1 to TRBJ1-1; 7 bases are shared with TRBD1. Germline V CDR1 and CDR2: SQVTM, ANQGSEA. V lost 4 bases and J lost 0; bases outside the gene matches: 2. This CDR3 is built from 13 residues. CDR3 sequence (DNA): TGCAGCGTTGGGGGACAGATGAACACTGAAGCTTTCTTT. This codes for CSVGGQMNTEAFF.

The chain combines TRBV9 with TRBJ1-2, with D possibly being TRBD1 (5 bases). CDR1 and CDR2 (germline): SGDLS, YYNGEE. Trimming removed 3 bases from V and 7 bases from J, with 22 bases in between. The CDR3 sequence is 16 residues long. CDR3: CASSAGGDLKSPGYTF. Written as DNA, the CDR3 is TGTGCCAGCAGCGCTGGGGGGGACCTCAAATCCCCTGGCTACACCTTC.

The chain links TRBV7-9 to TRBJ2-1; TRBD1 agrees at 8 bases. Germline CDR1 is SEHNR and CDR2 is FQNEAQ (reference sequence). Trimming at V came to 5 bases and at J to 9 bases, leaving 12 bases not matched to a gene. This CDR3 has 15 residues. The CDR3 spells CASSPRGAGGGEQFF. The DNA for the CDR3 is TGTGCCAGCAGCCCCCGCGGGGCAGGGGGCGGTGAGCAGTTCTTC.

The CDR3 bases are TGTGCCAGCAGCTTAGATCGCGTTTTGGCGGGGGATACGCAGTATTTT. It specifies CASSLDRVLAGDTQYF. The chain employs TRBV7-2 and TRBJ2-3; perhaps TRBD2 as D (6 bases). The CDR3 has 16 residues. The V end was cut by 1 base, the J end by 6 bases, with 17 bases between. Looked up from germline, CDR1 is SGHTA and CDR2 is FQGNSA.

V usage is TRBV7-9 and J usage is TRBJ1-1; possible D gene TRBD1, 6 bases. The CDR3 spans 16 residues. The germline V and J ends were trimmed by 5 bases and 4 bases, with 20 bases remaining between them. Germline V gives CDR1 SEHNR, CDR2 FQNEAQ (reference sequence). The CDR3 loop is CASSPRRGGASTEAFF. DNA for the CDR3: TGTGCCAGCAGCCCTCGGCGGGGGGGCGCGAGCACTGAAGCTTTCTTT.

The rearrangement joins TRBV4-3 to TRBJ1-5, with a weak D call TRBD1 (6 bases). This CDR3 contains 14 residues. Germline lookup yields CDR1 LGHNA and CDR2 YSLEER. The V end lost 3 bases, the J end lost 4 bases, and 10 bases lay between the germline ends. The CDR3 DNA reads TGCGCCAGCAGCCATTTTCAGGGGAATCAGCCCCAGCATTTT. Translating gives CASSHFQGNQPQHF.